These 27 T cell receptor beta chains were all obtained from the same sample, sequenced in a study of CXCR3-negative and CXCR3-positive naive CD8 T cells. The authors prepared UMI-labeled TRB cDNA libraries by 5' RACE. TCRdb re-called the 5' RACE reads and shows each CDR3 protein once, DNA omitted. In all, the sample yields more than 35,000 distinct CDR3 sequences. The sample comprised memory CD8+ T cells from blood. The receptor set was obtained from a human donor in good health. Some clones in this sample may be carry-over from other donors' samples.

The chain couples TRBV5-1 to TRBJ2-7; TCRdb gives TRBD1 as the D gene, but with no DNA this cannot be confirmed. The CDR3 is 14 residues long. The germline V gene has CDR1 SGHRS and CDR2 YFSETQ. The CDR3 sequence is CASSDGQGANEQYF.

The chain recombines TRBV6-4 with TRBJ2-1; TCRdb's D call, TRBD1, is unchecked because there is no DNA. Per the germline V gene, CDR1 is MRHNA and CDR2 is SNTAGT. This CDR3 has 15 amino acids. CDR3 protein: CASSPGSTDSNEQFF.

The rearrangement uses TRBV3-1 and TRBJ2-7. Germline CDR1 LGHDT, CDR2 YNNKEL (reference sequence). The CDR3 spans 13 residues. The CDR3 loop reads CASSPGTKYEQYF.

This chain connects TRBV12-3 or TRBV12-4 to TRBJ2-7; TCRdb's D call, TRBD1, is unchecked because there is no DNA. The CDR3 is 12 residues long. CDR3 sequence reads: CASSSTGREQYF.

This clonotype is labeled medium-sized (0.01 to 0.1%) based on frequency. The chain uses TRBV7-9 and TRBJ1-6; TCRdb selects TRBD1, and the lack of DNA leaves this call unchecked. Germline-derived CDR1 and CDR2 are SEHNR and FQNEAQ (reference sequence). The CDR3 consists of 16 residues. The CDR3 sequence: CASDPERGLGNSPLHF.

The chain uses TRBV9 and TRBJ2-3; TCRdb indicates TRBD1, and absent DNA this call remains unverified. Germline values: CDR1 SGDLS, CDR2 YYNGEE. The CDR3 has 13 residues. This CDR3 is CASADQGPDTQYF.

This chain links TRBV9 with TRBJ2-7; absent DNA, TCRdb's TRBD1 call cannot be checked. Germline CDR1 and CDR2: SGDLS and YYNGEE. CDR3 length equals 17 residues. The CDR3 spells CASSDHPGTGIAYEQYF.

This CDR3 reads CATSAPVADTQYF. The chain uses TRBV10-3 and TRBJ2-3; the TCRdb D gene call, TRBD1, has no DNA to confirm it. The CDR3 is made up of 13 amino acids. The germline gives CDR1 ENHRY, CDR2 SYGVKD.

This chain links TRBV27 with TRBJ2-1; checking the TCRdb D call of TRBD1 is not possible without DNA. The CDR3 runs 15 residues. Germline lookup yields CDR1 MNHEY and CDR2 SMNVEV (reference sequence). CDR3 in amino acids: CASKQPGQGFHEQFF.

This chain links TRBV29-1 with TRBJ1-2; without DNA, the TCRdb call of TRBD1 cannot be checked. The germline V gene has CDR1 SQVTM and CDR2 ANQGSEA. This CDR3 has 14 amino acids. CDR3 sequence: CSVITGNRDDGYTF.

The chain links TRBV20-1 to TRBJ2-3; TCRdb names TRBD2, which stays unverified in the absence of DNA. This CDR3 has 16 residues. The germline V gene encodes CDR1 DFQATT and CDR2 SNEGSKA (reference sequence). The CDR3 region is CSARVVEAGDTDTQYF.

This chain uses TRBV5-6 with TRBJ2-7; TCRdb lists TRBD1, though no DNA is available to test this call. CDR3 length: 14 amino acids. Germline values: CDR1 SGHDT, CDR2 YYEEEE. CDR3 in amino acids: CASSPVYRGGEQYF.

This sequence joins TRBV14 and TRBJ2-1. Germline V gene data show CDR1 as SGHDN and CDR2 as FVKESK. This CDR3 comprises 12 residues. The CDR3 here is CASSHEALQQFF. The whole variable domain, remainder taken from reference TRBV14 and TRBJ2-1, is EAGVTQFPSHSVIEKGQTVTLRCDPISGHDNLYWYRRVMGKEIKFLLHFVKESKQDESGMPNNRFLAERTGGTYSTLKVQPAELEDSGVYFCASSHEALQQFFGPGTRLTVL.

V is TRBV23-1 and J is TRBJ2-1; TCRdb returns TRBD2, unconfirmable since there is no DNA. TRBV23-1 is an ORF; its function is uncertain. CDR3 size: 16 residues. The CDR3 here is CASKFGQRYSYNEQFF.

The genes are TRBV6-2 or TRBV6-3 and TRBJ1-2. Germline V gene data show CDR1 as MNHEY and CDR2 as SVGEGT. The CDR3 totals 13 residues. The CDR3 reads CASSYSDNYGYTF.

The CDR3 here is CASSISTDTQYF. The rearrangement joins TRBV12-3 or TRBV12-4 to TRBJ2-3. This CDR3 spans 12 amino acids.

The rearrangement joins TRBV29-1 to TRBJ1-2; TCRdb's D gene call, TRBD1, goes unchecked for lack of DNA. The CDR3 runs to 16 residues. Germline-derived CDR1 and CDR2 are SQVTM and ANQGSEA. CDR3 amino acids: CSVEAGTGMGRDGYTF. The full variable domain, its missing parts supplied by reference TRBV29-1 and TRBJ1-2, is SAVISQKPSRDICQRGTSLTIQCQVDSQVTMMFWYRQQPGQSLTLIATANQGSEATYESGFVIDKFPISRPNLTFSTLTVSNMSPEDSSIYLCSVEAGTGMGRDGYTFGSGTRLTVV.

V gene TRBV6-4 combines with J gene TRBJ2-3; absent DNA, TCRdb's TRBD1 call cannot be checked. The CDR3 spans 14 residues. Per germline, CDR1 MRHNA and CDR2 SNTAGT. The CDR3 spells CASSARGASDTQYF.

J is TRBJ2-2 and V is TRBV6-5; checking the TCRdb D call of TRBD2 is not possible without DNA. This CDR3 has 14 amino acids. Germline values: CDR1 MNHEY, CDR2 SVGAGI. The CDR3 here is CATEGTLNTGELFF.

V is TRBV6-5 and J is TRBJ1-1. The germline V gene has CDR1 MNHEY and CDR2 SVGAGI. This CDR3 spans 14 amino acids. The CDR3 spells CASSYSPGNTEAFF.

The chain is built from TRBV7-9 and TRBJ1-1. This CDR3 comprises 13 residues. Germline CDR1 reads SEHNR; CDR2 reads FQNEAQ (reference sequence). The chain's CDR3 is CARSLYLETEAFF.

CDR3: CATMGEFGGTGELFF. This sequence joins TRBV5-1 and TRBJ2-2; TCRdb designates TRBD1, a call that cannot be tested without DNA. CDR1 is SGHRS, CDR2 YFSETQ, per germline. The CDR3 is 15 residues long.

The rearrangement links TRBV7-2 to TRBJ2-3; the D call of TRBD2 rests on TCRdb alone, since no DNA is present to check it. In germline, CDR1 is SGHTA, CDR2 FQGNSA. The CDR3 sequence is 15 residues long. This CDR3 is CASSPLAGTTDTQYF.

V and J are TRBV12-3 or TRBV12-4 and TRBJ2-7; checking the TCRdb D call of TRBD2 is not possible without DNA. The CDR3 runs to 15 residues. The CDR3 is CASRQAGGAAYEQYF.

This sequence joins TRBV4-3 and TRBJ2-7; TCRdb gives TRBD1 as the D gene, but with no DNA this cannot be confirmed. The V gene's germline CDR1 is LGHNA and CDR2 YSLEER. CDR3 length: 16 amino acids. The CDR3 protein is CASSQAATGSSYEQYF.

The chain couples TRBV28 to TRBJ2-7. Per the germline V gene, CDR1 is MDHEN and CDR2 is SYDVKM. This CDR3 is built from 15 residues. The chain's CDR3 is CASSSTPNGPYEQYF.

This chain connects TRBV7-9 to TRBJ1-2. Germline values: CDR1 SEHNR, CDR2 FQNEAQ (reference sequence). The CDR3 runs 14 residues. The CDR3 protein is CASSLSQMNYGYTF.